The T cell receptor beta chain described here comes from a study of T cell changes during pregnancy in multiple sclerosis. TCRdb's table, derived via immunoSEQ multiplex PCR, lists solely in-frame clones and lacks some. The sample records over 80,000 clones, roughly nine tenths being singletons. The specimen was peripheral blood, collected in the second trimester of pregnancy. This sequence originates from a female donor in good health, enrolled as a control in a pregnancy study.

The DNA of the CDR3 is TGTGCCAGCAGCGCAAGAGACGGAGCGGGGGAGCTGTTTTTT. Its protein product is CASSARDGAGELFF. The chain links TRBV5-4 to TRBJ2-2; D is unclear. The CDR3 is 14 residues long. Trimming pared 4 bases from V and 8 bases from J, leaving 15 bases between. Looked up from germline, CDR1 is SGHNT and CDR2 is YYREEE (reference sequence).